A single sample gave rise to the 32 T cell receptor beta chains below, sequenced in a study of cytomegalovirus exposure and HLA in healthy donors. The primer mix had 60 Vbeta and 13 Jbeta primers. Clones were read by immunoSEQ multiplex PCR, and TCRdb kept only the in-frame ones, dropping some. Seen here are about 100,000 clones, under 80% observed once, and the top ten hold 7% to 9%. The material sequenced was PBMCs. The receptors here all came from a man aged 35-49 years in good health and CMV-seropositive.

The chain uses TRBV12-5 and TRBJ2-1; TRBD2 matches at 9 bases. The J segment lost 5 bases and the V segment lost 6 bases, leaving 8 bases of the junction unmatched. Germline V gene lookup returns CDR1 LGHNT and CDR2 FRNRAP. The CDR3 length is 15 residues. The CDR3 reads CASGYGAGGNNEQFF. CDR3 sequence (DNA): TGTGCTAGTGGGTATGGAGCGGGGGGAAACAATGAGCAGTTCTTC.

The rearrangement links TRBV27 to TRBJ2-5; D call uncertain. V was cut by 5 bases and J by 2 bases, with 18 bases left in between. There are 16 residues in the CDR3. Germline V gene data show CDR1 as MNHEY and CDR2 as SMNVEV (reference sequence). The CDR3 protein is CASSQRPGGLQETQYF. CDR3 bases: TGTGCCAGCAGTCAGAGACCCGGCGGCTTACAAGAGACCCAGTACTTC.

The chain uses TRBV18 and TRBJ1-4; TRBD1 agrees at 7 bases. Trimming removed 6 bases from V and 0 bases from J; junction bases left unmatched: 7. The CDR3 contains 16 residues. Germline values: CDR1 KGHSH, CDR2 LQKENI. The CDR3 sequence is CASSRGQPATNEKLFF. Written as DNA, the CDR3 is TGTGCCAGCTCCCGGGGACAGCCCGCAACTAATGAAAAACTGTTTTTT.

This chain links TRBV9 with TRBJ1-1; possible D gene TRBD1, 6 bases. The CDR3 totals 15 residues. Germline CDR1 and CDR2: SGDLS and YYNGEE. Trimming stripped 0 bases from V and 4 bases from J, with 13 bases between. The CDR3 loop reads CASSVVTGLPTEAFF. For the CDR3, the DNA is TGTGCCAGCAGCGTAGTCACAGGGTTACCCACTGAAGCTTTCTTT.

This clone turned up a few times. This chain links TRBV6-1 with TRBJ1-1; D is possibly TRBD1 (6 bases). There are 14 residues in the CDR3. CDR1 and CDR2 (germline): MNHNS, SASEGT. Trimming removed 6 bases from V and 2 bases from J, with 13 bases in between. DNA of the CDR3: TGTGCCAGCAGACCGGGACACCCCAACACTGAAGCTTTCTTT. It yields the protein CASRPGHPNTEAFF.

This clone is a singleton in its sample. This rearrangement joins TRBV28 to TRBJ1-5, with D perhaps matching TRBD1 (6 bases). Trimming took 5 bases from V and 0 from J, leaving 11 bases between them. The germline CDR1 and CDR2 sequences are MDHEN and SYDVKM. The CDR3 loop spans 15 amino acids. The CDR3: CASSTTGFSNQPQHF. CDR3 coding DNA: TGTGCCAGCAGTACCACAGGGTTTAGCAATCAGCCCCAGCATTTT. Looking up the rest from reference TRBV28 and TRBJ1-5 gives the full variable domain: DVKVTQSSRYLVKRTGEKVFLECVQDMDHENMFWYRQDPGLGLRLIYFSYDVKMKEKGDIPEGYSVSREKKERFSLILESASTNQTSMYLCASSTTGFSNQPQHFGDGTRLSIL.

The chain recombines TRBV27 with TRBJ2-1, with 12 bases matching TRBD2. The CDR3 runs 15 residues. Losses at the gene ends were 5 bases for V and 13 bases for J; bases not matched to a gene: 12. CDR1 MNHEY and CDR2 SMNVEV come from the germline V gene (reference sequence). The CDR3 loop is CASSRETSGSVRQFF. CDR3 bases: TGTGCCAGCAGTAGAGAGACTAGCGGGAGTGTTCGTCAGTTCTTC.

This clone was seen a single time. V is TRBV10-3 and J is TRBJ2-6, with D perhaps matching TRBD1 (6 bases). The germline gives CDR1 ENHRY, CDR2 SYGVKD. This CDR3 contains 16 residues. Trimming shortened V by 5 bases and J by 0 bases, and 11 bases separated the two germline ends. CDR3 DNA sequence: TGTGCCATCAGTTCGCAGGGGACCTCTGGGGCCAACGTCCTGACTTTC. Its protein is CAISSQGTSGANVLTF.

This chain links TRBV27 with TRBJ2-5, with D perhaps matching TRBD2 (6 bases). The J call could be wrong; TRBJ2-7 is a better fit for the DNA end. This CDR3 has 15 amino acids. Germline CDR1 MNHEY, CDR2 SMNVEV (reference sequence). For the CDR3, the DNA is TGTGCCAGCAGGGGGGGAAGCGGCACTTTCTACGAGCAGTACTTC. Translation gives CASRGGSGTFYEQYF.

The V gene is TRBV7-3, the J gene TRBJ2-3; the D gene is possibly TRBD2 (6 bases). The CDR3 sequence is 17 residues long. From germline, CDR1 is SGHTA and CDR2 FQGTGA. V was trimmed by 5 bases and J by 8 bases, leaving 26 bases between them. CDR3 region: CASSPISQRTNASTQYF. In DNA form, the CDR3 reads TGTGCCAGCAGCCCCATCTCCCAACGGACTAACGCAAGTACGCAGTATTTT.

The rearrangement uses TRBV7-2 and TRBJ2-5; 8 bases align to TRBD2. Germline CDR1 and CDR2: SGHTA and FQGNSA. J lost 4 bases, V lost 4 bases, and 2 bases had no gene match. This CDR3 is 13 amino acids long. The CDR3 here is CASSSGGGETQYF. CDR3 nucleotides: TGTGCCAGCAGCTCGGGAGGGGGAGAGACCCAGTACTTC.

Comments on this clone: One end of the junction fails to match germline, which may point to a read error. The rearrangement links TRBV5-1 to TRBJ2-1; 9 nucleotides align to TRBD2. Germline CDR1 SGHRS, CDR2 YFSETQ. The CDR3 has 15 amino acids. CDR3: CAGSLTSGGASGQFF. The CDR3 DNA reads TGCGCCGGCAGCCTGACTAGCGGAGGGGCCTCGGGGCAGTTCTTC. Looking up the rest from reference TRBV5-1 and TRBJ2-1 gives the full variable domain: KAGVTQTPRYLIKTRGQQVTLSCSPISGHRSVSWYQQTPGQGLQFLFEYFSETQRNKGNFPGRFSGRQFSNSRSEMNVSTLELGDSALYLCAGSLTSGGASGQFFGPGTRLTVL.

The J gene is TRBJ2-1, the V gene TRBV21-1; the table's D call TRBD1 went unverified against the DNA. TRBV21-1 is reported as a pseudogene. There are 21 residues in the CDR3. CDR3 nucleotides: TGTGCCAGCAGCAAATTTAAGGGACAGCAAGCTTCTCTGAGCTCCTACAATGAGCAGTTCTTC. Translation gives CASSKFKGQQASLSSYNEQFF.

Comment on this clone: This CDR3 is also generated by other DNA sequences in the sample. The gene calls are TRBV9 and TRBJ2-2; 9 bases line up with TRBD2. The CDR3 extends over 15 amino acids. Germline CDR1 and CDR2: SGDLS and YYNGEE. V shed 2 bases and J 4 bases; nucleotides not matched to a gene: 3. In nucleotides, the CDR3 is TGTGCCAGCAGCGTTAGCGGGGGAGCCACCGGGGAGCTGTTTTTT. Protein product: CASSVSGGATGELFF.

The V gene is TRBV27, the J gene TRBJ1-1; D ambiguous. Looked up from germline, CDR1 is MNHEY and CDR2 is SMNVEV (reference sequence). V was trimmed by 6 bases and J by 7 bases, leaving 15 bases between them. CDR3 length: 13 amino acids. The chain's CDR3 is CASRYTGGREAFF. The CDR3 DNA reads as TGTGCCAGCAGATATACTGGTGGGCGTGAAGCTTTCTTT.

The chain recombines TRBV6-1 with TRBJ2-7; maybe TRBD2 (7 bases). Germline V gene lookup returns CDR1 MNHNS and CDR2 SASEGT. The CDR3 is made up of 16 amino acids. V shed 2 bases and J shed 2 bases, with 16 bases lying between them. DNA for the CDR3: TGTGCCAGCAGTGAATTGAAGGGGGGGCTCCCCTACGAGCAGTACTTC. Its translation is CASSELKGGLPYEQYF.

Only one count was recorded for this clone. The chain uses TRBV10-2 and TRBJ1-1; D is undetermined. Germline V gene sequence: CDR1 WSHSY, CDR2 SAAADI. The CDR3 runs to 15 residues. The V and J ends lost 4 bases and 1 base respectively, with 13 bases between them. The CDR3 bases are TGCGCCAGCAGTGGCCGGAGGACGGGGAACACTGAAGCTTTCTTT. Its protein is CASSGRRTGNTEAFF.

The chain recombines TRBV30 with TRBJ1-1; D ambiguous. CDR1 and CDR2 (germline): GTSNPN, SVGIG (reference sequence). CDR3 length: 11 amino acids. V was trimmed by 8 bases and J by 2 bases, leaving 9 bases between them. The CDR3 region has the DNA TGTGCCCGGACCTGTAACACTGAAGCTTTCTTT. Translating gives CARTCNTEAFF.

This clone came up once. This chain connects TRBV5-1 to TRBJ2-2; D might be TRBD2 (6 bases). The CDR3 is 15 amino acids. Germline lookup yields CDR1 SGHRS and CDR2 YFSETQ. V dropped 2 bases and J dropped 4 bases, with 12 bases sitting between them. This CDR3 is CASSFGGIGTGELFF. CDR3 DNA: TGCGCCAGCAGCTTTGGGGGGATTGGCACCGGGGAGCTGTTTTTT.

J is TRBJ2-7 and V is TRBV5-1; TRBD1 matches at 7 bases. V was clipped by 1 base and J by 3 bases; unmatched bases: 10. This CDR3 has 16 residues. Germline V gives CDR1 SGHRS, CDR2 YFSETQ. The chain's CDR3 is CASSLTGPGTVYEQYF. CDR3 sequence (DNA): TGCGCCAGCAGCTTGACAGGGCCCGGGACAGTCTACGAGCAGTACTTC.

The CDR3 DNA reads TGCGCCAGCAGCTTGGCCCGTTGGACTAGCGGGGGTAGCAGTGGGCAAGAGACCCAGTACTTC. Translated, it gives CASSLARWTSGGSSGQETQYF. This chain joins TRBV5-1 and TRBJ2-5, with 13 bases aligning to TRBD2. V lost 0 bases and J lost 2; bases outside the gene matches: 16. The CDR3 is 21 amino acids. Germline V lookup: CDR1 SGHRS, CDR2 YFSETQ.

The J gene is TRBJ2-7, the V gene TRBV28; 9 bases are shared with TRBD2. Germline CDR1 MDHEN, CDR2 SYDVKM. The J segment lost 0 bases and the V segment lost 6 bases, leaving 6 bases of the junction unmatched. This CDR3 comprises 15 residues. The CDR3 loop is CASRSASGISYEQYF. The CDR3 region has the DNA TGTGCCAGCAGGTCCGCTAGCGGGATCTCCTACGAGCAGTACTTC.

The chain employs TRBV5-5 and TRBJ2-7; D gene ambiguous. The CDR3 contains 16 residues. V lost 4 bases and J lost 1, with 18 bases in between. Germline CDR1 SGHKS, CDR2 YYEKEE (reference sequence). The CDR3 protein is CASSLVWSVGSYEQYF. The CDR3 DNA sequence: TGTGCCAGCAGCCTGGTATGGAGCGTGGGTTCCTACGAGCAGTACTTC.

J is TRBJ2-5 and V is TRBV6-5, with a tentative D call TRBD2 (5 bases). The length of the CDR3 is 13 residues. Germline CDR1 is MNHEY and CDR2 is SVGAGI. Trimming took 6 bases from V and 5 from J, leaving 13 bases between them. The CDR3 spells CASSPTNWETQYF. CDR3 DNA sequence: TGTGCCAGCAGCCCGACTAATTGGGAGACCCAGTACTTC.

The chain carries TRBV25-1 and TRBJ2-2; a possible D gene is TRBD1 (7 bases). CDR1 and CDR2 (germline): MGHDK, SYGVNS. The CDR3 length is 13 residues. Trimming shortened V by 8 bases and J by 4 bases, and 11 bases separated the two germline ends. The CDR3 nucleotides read TGTGCCAGCGGCCAGGGGGGCACCGGGGAGCTGTTTTTT. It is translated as CASGQGGTGELFF.

In nucleotides, the CDR3 is TGTGCCAGCAGAGCGAGAGGGGGACAGGGGAACACTGAAGCTTTCTTT. It codes for CASRARGGQGNTEAFF. The chain links TRBV2 to TRBJ1-1, with 9 bases fitting TRBD1. The CDR3 loop spans 16 amino acids. Per the germline V gene, CDR1 is SNHLY and CDR2 is FYNNEI. With 6 bases clipped from V and 1 base from J, the junction kept 9 bases outside the gene matches.

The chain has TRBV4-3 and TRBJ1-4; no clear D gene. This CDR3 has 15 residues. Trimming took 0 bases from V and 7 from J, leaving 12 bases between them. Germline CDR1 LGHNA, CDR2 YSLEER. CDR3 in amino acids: CASSQDFRVGEKLFF. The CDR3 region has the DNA TGCGCCAGCAGCCAAGACTTCCGAGTCGGTGAAAAACTGTTTTTT.

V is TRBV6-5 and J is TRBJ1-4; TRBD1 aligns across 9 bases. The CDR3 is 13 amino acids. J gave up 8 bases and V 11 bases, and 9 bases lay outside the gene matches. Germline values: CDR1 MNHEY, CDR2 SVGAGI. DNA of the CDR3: TGTGCCGCCGGTCGGGACAGGGAGGAAAAACTGTTTTTT. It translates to CAAGRDREEKLFF.

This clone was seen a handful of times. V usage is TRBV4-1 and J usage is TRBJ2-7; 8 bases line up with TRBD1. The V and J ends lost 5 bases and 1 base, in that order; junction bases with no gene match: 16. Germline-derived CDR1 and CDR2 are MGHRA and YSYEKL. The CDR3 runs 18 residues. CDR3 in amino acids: CASSFGPAGQGGSYEQYF. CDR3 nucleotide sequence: TGCGCCAGCAGCTTCGGACCCGCCGGACAGGGCGGTTCCTACGAGCAGTACTTC.

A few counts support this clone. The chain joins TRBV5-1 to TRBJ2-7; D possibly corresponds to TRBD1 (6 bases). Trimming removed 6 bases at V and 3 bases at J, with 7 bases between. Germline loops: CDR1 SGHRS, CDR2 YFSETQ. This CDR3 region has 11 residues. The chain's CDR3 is CASMDSYEQYF. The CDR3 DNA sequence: TGCGCCAGCATGGACAGCTACGAGCAGTACTTC. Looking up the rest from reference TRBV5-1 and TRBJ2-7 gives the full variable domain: KAGVTQTPRYLIKTRGQQVTLSCSPISGHRSVSWYQQTPGQGLQFLFEYFSETQRNKGNFPGRFSGRQFSNSRSEMNVSTLELGDSALYLCASMDSYEQYFGPGTRLTVT.

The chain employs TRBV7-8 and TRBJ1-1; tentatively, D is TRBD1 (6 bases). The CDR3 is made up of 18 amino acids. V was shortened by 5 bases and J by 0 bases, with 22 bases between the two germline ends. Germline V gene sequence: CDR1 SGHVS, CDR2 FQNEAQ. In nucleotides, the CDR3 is TGTGCCAGCAGCCCTCCTGCCGGGACAAAGGCCCTGAACACTGAAGCTTTCTTT. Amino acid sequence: CASSPPAGTKALNTEAFF.

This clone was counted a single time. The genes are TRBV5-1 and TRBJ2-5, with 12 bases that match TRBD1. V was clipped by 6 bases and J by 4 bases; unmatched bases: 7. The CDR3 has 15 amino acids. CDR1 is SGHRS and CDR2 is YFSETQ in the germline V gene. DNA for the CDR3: TGCGCCAGCATGCCCGGGACAGGGGGCGGAGAGACCCAGTACTTC. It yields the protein CASMPGTGGGETQYF.